A selection of T cell receptor beta chains follows, all from one sample in a study of shared clonotypes between healthy human individuals. The protocol was immunoSEQ multiplex PCR, while the TCRdb copy is restricted to in-frame clones and leaves out a portion. The table includes some 2.1 million clones, about 94% detected once. The sequencing sample was made of naive CD8+ T cells from PBMCs. These receptors were obtained from a man younger than 35 in good health. Some clones in this sample may be carry-over from other donors' samples. The CDR3 runs from the conserved cysteine through the conserved F or W. A D gene is named only where the DNA matches it firmly. A clone size is listed for some rows: how often the clone was seen (once, few, many), or a class if it is expanded.

CASRGGPGDNEQFF | TGTGCCAGCAGGGGAGGGCCCGGGGACAATGAGCAGTTCTTC | TRBV4-2 | . | TRBJ2-1 | TRBD2 | 14
CASSLAQAGVVYEQYF | TGTGCCAGCAGCTTAGCGCAGGCGGGAGTGGTCTACGAGCAGTACTTC | TRBV7-9 | . | TRBJ2-7 | TRBD2 | 16
CASSVGTGRVNTEAFF | TGTGCCAGCAGCGTCGGGACAGGGAGGGTGAACACTGAAGCTTTCTTT | TRBV9 | few | TRBJ1-1 | TRBD1 | 16
CASSPRQRLEDEQFF | TGTGCCAGCAGCCCGCGACAGCGACTAGAGGATGAGCAGTTCTTC | TRBV7-9 | once | TRBJ2-1 | . | 15
CASSLGGRGELFF | TGTGCCAGCAGCCTCGGGGGCCGCGGGGAGCTGTTTTTT | TRBV7-9 | . | TRBJ2-2 | . | 13
CASSSSRTGNTIYF | TGTGCCAGCAGTTCGTCACGGACGGGAAACACCATATATTTT | TRBV27 | . | TRBJ1-3 | . | 14
CASSQDRTQVGSNEQFF | TGTGCCAGCAGCCAAGATCGGACACAGGTGGGTTCTAATGAGCAGTTCTTC | TRBV4-2 | . | TRBJ2-1 | . | 17
CASRLAGGPERTDTQYF | TGTGCCAGCAGACTAGCGGGAGGGCCGGAAAGGACAGATACGCAGTATTTT | TRBV7-2 | . | TRBJ2-3 | TRBD2 | 17
CASSMSSSGNTIYF | TGTGCCAGCAGTATGAGCTCCTCTGGAAACACCATATATTTT | TRBV6-6 | . | TRBJ1-3 | . | 14
CSVVGGQFGVPPTAFF | TGCAGCGTTGTAGGAGGACAGTTTGGAGTGCCCCCGACGGCTTTCTTT | TRBV29-1 | . | TRBJ1-1 | . | 16
CASRLGQGRGYTF | TGTGCCAGCAGACTGGGACAGGGGAGAGGCTACACCTTC | TRBV6-5 | . | TRBJ1-2 | TRBD1 | 13
CASSDRLAGRYEQYF | TGTGCCAGTAGCGACCGACTAGCGGGAAGGTACGAGCAGTACTTC | TRBV19 | once | TRBJ2-7 | TRBD2 | 15
CASSQGSEAFF | TGTGCCAGCAGCCAAGGCAGTGAAGCTTTCTTT | TRBV9 | . | TRBJ1-1 | . | 11
CASSEQGATDGYTF | TGTGCCAGCAGTGAACAGGGGGCGACCGATGGCTACACCTTC | TRBV6-1 | . | TRBJ1-2 | TRBD1 | 14
CATKTQLAGGNNEQFF | TGTGCCACCAAAACACAGCTAGCGGGAGGGAACAATGAGCAGTTCTTC | TRBV15 | . | TRBJ2-1 | TRBD2 | 16
CASSAHSGTRVAETQYF | TGTGCCAGCAGCGCACACTCCGGGACTAGAGTAGCGGAGACCCAGTACTTC | TRBV9 | once | TRBJ2-5 | TRBD2 | 17
CASSYSTTGLKETQYF | TGTGCCAGCAGTTACTCGACTACAGGGTTAAAGGAGACCCAGTACTTC | TRBV6-5 | . | TRBJ2-5 | . | 16
CASRRGSHTEAFF | TGTGCCAGCCGACGAGGGTCGCACACTGAAGCTTTCTTT | TRBV7-9 | . | TRBJ1-1 | . | 13
CASSYPSGSGYNEQFF | TGTGCCAGCAGTTACCCTAGCGGGAGCGGTTACAATGAGCAGTTCTTC | TRBV6-5 | . | TRBJ2-1 | TRBD2 | 16
CASSDAGGELFF | TGTGCCAGCAGCGACGCCGGCGGGGAGCTGTTTTTT | TRBV7-3 | . | TRBJ2-2 | . | 12
CASSKGTSGRAKAYNEQFF | TGTGCCAGCAGCAAGGGGACTAGCGGGAGGGCCAAGGCCTACAATGAGCAGTTCTTC | TRBV21-1 | . | TRBJ2-1 | . | 19
CASSLAPEETQYF | TGTGCCAGCAGCTTAGCACCAGAAGAGACCCAGTACTTC | TRBV7-9 | . | TRBJ2-5 | . | 13
CAVSGIGYYEQYF | TGTGCAGTATCGGGGATAGGGTACTACGAGCAGTACTTC | TRBV6-6 | . | TRBJ2-7 | . | 13
CASSLVFYEQYF | TGTGCCAGCAGCTTAGTATTCTACGAGCAGTACTTC | TRBV7-9 | . | TRBJ2-7 | . | 12
CASSVAGGTNEQFF | TGTGCCAGCAGTGTAGCGGGAGGGACTAATGAGCAGTTCTTC | TRBV28 | . | TRBJ2-1 | TRBD2 | 14
CASSGGTGLGNTEAFF | TGTGCCAGCAGCGGAGGAACAGGGTTGGGGAACACTGAAGCTTTCTTT | TRBV9 | . | TRBJ1-1 | . | 16
CASRFPGTGGAGANVLTF | TGTGCCAGCAGGTTTCCCGGGACAGGGGGCGCTGGGGCCAACGTCCTGACTTTC | TRBV9 | . | TRBJ2-6 | TRBD1 | 18
CASSLVSRAVQYF | TGTGCCAGCAGCTTAGTTTCCAGGGCCGTCCAGTACTTC | TRBV7-9 | . | TRBJ2-5 | . | 13
CASSPRSGNKREQFF | TGTGCCAGCAGCCCCAGGAGCGGGAACAAGAGAGAGCAGTTCTTC | TRBV11-2 | . | TRBJ2-1 | TRBD2 | 15
CASSPWDSTDTQYF | TGTGCCAGCAGCCCGTGGGACAGCACAGATACGCAGTATTTT | TRBV7-9 | . | TRBJ2-3 | . | 14
CASSASAGDWYEQYF | TGTGCCAGCAGCGCCTCCGCGGGAGATTGGTACGAGCAGTACTTC | TRBV14 | . | TRBJ2-7 | TRBD2 | 15
CASSGTTSGSPNEQFF | TGCGCCAGCAGCGGGACGACTAGCGGGAGTCCCAATGAGCAGTTCTTC | TRBV5-1 | . | TRBJ2-1 | TRBD2 | 16
CASSLYSNQPQHF | TGCGCCAGCAGCTTGTATAGCAATCAGCCCCAGCATTTT | TRBV5-1 | few | TRBJ1-5 | . | 13
CASSLDKGAYEQFF | TGCGCCAGCAGCCTAGATAAGGGGGCTTATGAGCAGTTCTTC | TRBV5-1 | . | TRBJ2-1 | TRBD1 | 14
CASSSSSSYNEQFF | TGTGCCAGCAGCTCTAGCAGCTCCTACAATGAGCAGTTCTTC | TRBV7-9 | . | TRBJ2-1 | . | 14
CASSNRKAEAFF | TGTGCCAGCAGCAACCGTAAGGCCGAAGCTTTCTTT | TRBV21-1 | . | TRBJ1-1 | . | 12
CASSPLLGVSNQPQHF | TGTGCCAGCAGCCCCCTCTTAGGGGTTAGCAATCAGCCCCAGCATTTT | TRBV7-8 | . | TRBJ1-5 | . | 16
CASSVGQGIYEQYF | TGTGCCAGCAGCGTCGGACAGGGCATCTACGAGCAGTACTTC | TRBV7-7 | . | TRBJ2-7 | TRBD1 | 14
CASRLEREAIIEQFF | TGCGCCAGCCGACTCGAGCGGGAGGCGATCATTGAGCAGTTCTTC | TRBV10-1 | . | TRBJ2-1 | TRBD2 | 15
CASSPGDTEAFF | TGTGCCAGCAGTCCCGGGGACACTGAAGCTTTCTTT | TRBV28 | few | TRBJ1-1 | . | 12
CASSAHRDSQETQYF | TGCGCCAGCAGCGCCCACCGGGACAGCCAAGAGACCCAGTACTTC | TRBV5-1 | . | TRBJ2-5 | TRBD1 | 15
CASSPATEYSNQPQHF | TGTGCCAGCAGTCCGGCCACAGAATATAGCAATCAGCCCCAGCATTTT | TRBV28 | few | TRBJ1-5 | . | 16
CASSARFGERGPYEQYF | TGTGCCAGTAGTGCCCGATTTGGGGAGAGGGGACCCTACGAGCAGTACTTC | TRBV19 | . | TRBJ2-7 | . | 17
CASSLSGNEQYF | TGTGCCAGCAGCTTATCAGGGAACGAGCAGTACTTC | TRBV7-9 | few | TRBJ2-7 | . | 12
CASAEGGISYEQYF | TGTGCCAGCGCCGAAGGCGGGATCTCCTACGAGCAGTACTTC | TRBV9 | . | TRBJ2-7 | . | 14
CSTVRQGLFDGYTF | TGTTCAACGGTCCGGCAGGGCTTATTCGATGGCTACACCTTC | TRBV29-1 | . | TRBJ1-2 | . | 14
CASSIQSDGELFF | TGTGCCAGTAGTATCCAATCGGACGGGGAGCTGTTTTTT | TRBV19 | . | TRBJ2-2 | . | 13
CASSLRDRGPNTEAFF | TGTGCCAGCAGCTTGAGGGACAGGGGCCCGAACACTGAAGCTTTCTTT | TRBV5-5 | . | TRBJ1-1 | TRBD1 | 16
CASSQTPGQVINQPQHF | TGTGCCAGCAGCCAGACTCCGGGACAGGTTATCAATCAGCCCCAGCATTTT | TRBV4-2 | . | TRBJ1-5 | TRBD1 | 17
CASSSPPSGRNEQYF | TGTGCCAGCAGCTCACCGCCTAGCGGGAGGAACGAGCAGTACTTC | TRBV7-9 | . | TRBJ2-7 | TRBD2 | 15
CASSEPRRGPTDTQYF | TGTGCCAGCAGTGAACCACGTAGGGGGCCCACAGATACGCAGTATTTT | TRBV6-1 | once | TRBJ2-3 | TRBD1 | 16
CASSLAGTSSYEQYF | TGTGCCAGCAGCCTCGCCGGGACTAGTTCCTACGAGCAGTACTTC | TRBV7-2 | . | TRBJ2-7 | TRBD2 | 15
CASSYPGATDGPQHF | TGTGCCAGCAGCTATCCGGGAGCAACCGATGGGCCCCAGCATTTT | TRBV7-9 | . | TRBJ1-5 | . | 15